The source of this TCR beta chain is a study of CD8+ T cells in alopecia areata. It was cDNA, reverse transcribed from extracted RNA, that served as the sequencing template. Only in-frame clones appear in the TCRdb table, and some are missing; sequencing was by immunoSEQ multiplex PCR. The table lists about 210,000 clones, approximately 72% of them singletons. Treatment: oral pan-JAK inhibitor, 5-10 mg twice daily. Peripheral blood, together with lesional scalp punch biopsies, was collected from alopecia areata patients. With regard to this clone: No antigen is known for it.

Regarding the study as a whole: It was less clear whether patients shared TCRs than it was in mice, possibly because of HLA. A large proportion of expanded lesional clones were detected persisting in scalp and blood during tofacitinib. Tofacitinib yielded significantly lower scalp clonality and fewer expanded CD8+ clones among the top 100.

V was shortened by 3 bases and J by 6 bases, with 19 bases between the two germline ends. The CDR3 runs 16 residues. Germline CDR1 reads KGHSH; CDR2 reads LQKENI. The genes are TRBV18 and TRBJ2-3; TRBD1 might be the D (5 bases). The receptor was isolated from a human donor with alopecia areata. The sequencing here drew on CD4+ T cells sorted from blood, taken between weeks 43 and 45, from a patient treated with tofacitinib. This CDR3 reads CASSPTRGAVADTQYF. CDR3 nucleotides: TGTGCCAGCTCACCGACGCGTGGGGCCGTTGCCGATACGCAGTATTTT.